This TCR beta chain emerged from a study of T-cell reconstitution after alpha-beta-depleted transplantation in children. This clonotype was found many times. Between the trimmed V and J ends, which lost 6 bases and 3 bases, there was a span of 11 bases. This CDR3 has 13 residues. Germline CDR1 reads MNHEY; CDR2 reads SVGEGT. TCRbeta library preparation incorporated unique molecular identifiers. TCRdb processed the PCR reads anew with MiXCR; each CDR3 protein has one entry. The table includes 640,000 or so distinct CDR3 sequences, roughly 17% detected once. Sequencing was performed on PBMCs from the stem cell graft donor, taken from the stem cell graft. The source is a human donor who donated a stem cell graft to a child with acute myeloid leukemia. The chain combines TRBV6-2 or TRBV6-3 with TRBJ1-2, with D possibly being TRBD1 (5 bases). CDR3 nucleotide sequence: TGTGCCAGCAGCCTGGACATTTACTATGGCTACACCTTC. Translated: CASSLDIYYGYTF.